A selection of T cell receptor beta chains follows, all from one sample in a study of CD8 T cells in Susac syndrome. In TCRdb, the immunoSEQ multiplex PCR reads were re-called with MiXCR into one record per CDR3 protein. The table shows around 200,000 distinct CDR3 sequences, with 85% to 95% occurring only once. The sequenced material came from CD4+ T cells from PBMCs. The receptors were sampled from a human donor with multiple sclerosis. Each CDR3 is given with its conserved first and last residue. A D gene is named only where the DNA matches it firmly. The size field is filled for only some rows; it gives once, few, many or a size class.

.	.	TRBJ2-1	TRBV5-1	TGCGCCAGCAGCTCGGGACGACAGCGCGGGGAGTTCTTC	CASSSGRQRGEFF
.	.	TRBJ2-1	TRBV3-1	TGTGCCAGCAGCCTGTGGGGCCCAACTGTAGGAGATGAGCAGTTCTTC	CASSLWGPTVGDEQFF
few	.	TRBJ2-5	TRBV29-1	TGCAGCGTTGAATCTCCTAACGGGTACTTC	CSVESPNGYF
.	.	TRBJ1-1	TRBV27	TGTGCCAGCAGTTTTTCGGGGATCTCTGAAGCTTTCTTT	CASSFSGISEAFF
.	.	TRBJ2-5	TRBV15	TGTGCCACGACGGAAGCGGGCACTCCTCAAGAGACCCAGTACTTC	CATTEAGTPQETQYF
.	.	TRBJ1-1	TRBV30	TGTGCCTGGAGTGTTCAGGGGATTGGAACTGAAGCTTTCTTT	CAWSVQGIGTEAFF
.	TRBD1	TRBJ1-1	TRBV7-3	TGTGCCAGCAGCCCCGGGACCGGGACAGGGACGAACACTGAAGCTTTCTTT	CASSPGTGTGTNTEAFF
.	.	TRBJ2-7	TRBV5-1	TGCGCCAGCAGCAAGAGGAGGGGGCTCCCTCTGTCTTACGAGCAGTACTTC	CASSKRRGLPLSYEQYF
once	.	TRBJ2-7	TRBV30	TGTGCCTGTACGGATCCTCCGAGCTCCTACGAGCAGTACTTC	CACTDPPSSYEQYF
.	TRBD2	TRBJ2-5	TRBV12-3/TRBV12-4	TGTGCCAGCAGTAGGTCCCTTAGCGGGGCCCAAGAGACCCAGTACTTC	CASSRSLSGAQETQYF
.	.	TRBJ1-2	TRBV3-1	TGTGCCAGCAGCCAAGTTCTTCGCCAAAGCTATGGCTACACCTTC	CASSQVLRQSYGYTF
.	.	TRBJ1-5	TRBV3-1	TGTGCCAGCAGTCCGACTCACGATAGCAATCAGCCCCAGCATTTT	CASSPTHDSNQPQHF
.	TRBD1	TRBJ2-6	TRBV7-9	TGTGCCAGCAGCGCGGGACAGGGGGCAGGGGCCAACGTCCTGACTTTC	CASSAGQGAGANVLTF
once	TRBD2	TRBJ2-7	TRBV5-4	TGTGCCAGCAGCCTAACGGGACTACCGTACGAGCAGTACTTC	CASSLTGLPYEQYF
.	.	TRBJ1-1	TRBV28	TGTGCCAGCACCTTCGGACCGTCCCGAGAAGCTTTCTTT	CASTFGPSREAFF
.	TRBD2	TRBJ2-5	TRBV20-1	TGCAGTGCTCTTAAAGGGACTAGCGGGGGGCAAGAGACCCAGTACTTC	CSALKGTSGGQETQYF
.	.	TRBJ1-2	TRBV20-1	TGCAGTGCTAAAATCCCGGCAGCTCCCTATGGCTACACCTTC	CSAKIPAAPYGYTF
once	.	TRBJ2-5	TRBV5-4	TGTGCCAGCAGCCGGGAGATCAACCAAGAGACCCAGTACTTC	CASSREINQETQYF
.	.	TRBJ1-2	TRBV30	TGTGCCTGGCATCAATCTTCCCCGCTAGGCTACACCTTC	CAWHQSSPLGYTF
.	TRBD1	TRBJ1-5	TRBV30	TGTGCCTGGAGTCGTCAACAGGGGTCGGGTCAGCCCCAGCATTTT	CAWSRQQGSGQPQHF
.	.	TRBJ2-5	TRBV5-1	TGCGCCAGCAGCTTAAGGTTCCCCCAGACCAAGGGAGAGACCCAGTACTTC	CASSLRFPQTKGETQYF
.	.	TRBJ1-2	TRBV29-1	TGCAGCGTTTGGTCGCAGACTAACTATGGCTACACCTTC	CSVWSQTNYGYTF
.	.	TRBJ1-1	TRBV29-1	TGCAGCGTTAACAGGGCGCTGAACACTGAAGCTTTCTTT	CSVNRALNTEAFF
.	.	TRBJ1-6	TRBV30	TGTGCGGTGGGACGCTCCTATAATTCACCCCTCCACTTT	CAVGRSYNSPLHF
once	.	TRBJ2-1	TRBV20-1	TGCAGTGCTAGCGGCGCGGTCTTTGATGAGCAGTTCTTC	CSASGAVFDEQFF
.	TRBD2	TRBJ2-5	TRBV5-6	TGTGCCAGCAGTTCCAGCGGGGGGGCGGAGACCCAGTACTTC	CASSSSGGAETQYF
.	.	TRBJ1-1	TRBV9	TGTGCCAGCAGCTATCAACACGAGGGTAACACTGAAGCTTTCTTT	CASSYQHEGNTEAFF
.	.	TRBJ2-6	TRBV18	TGTGCCAGCTCACCACCCGGAAGCTCTGGGGCCAACGTCCTGACTTTC	CASSPPGSSGANVLTF
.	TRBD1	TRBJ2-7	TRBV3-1	TGTGCCAGCAGCCAAGATCTGGGACAGCCCTACGAGCAGTACTTC	CASSQDLGQPYEQYF
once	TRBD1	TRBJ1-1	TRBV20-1	TGCAGTGCCCCCAGGGGGCAGAACACTGAAGCTTTCTTT	CSAPRGQNTEAFF
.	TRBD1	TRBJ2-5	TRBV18	TGTGCCAGCTCACCACGACAGGGTCAAGAGACCCAGTACTTC	CASSPRQGQETQYF
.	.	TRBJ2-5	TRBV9	TGTGCCAGCAGCGTAGATCGGGGGGCGGGCCAAGAGACCCAGTACTTC	CASSVDRGAGQETQYF
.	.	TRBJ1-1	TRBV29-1	TGCAGCGCCCATACTGCCACTGAAGCTTTCTTT	CSAHTATEAFF
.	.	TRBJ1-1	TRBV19	TGTGCCAGTAGTCCTACAGGCTACGAAGGAGCTTTCTTT	CASSPTGYEGAFF
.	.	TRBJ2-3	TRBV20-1	TGCAGTGCTAGAGGTTGGGGGTTTAGCACAGATACGCAGTATTTT	CSARGWGFSTDTQYF
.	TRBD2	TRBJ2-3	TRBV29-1	TGCAGCGTTGAAGACAGCGGGGGGGCGACAGATACGCAGTATTTT	CSVEDSGGATDTQYF
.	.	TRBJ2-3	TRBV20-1	TGCAGTGCTAGTGGCGGGGGCACAGATACGCAGTATTTT	CSASGGGTDTQYF
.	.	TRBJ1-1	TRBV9	TGTGCCAGCAGCCCCTCTTACCCCCAGAACACTGAAGCTTTCTTT	CASSPSYPQNTEAFF
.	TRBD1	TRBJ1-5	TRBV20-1	TGCAGTGCTGCTACAGGGGGTTATAGCAATCAGCCCCAGCATTTT	CSAATGGYSNQPQHF
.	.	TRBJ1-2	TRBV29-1	TGCAGCCCCACCAGGGGTTTGAATGGCTACACCTTC	CSPTRGLNGYTF
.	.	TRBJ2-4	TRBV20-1	TGCAGTGCGCCTTCCTTCCGGGTTTCGGGAAACATTCAGTACTTC	CSAPSFRVSGNIQYF
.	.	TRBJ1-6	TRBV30	TGTGCCTGGAGTTTTGCGATGAGCTCCTATAATTCACCCCTCCACTTT	CAWSFAMSSYNSPLHF